The TCR beta chain under discussion was sequenced for a study of CD8 T cells in ankylosing spondylitis. With molecular barcodes, quantitative 5'-RACE was used to make the TCR beta libraries. TCRdb re-called the 5' RACE reads through MiXCR, storing one row per CDR3 protein. Of about 540,000 distinct CDR3 sequences in the sample, approximately 12% were seen once. For this clonotype: The antigen remains undetermined.

The CDR3 extends over 15 amino acids. Per the germline V gene, CDR1 is SGHRS and CDR2 is YFSETQ. V lost 0 bases and J 5 bases, leaving 14 bases between the germline ends. Study-wide findings and caveats: A TCR beta motif of roughly eight highly homologous variants appeared characteristic of ankylosing spondylitis blood. Within matched ankylosing spondylitis synovial fluid, disease-linked clones were reportedly significantly enriched. Within peripheral blood, clones linked to disease were CD8+ and relatively rare. Before this, some motif variants had been reported in reactive arthritis synovial fluid and blood.

The V call is TRBV5-1, the J call TRBJ2-5; D perhaps matches TRBD2 (5 bases). This TCR came from a male donor with ankylosing spondylitis. Sequenced: blood, either unsorted or a sorted T cell fraction (not recorded which). The CDR3 DNA follows: TGCGCCAGCAGCTTGGATACGGGATCTGGGGAGACCCAGTACTTC. Translating gives CASSLDTGSGETQYF.